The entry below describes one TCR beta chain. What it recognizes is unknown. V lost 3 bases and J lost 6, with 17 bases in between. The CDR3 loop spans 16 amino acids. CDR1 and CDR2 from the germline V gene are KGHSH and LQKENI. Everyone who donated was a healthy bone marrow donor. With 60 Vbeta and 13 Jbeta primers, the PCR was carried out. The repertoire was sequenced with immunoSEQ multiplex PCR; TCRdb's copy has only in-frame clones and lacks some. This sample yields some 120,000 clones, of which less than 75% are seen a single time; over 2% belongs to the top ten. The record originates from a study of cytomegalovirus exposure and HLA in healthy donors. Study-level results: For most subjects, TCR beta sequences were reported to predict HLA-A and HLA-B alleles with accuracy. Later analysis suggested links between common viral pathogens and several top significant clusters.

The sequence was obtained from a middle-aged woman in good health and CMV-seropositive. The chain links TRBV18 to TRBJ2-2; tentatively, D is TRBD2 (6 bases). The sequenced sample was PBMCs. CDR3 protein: CASSPQGILAPGELFF. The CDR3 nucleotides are TGTGCCAGCTCACCCCAAGGCATACTAGCTCCCGGGGAGCTGTTTTTT.